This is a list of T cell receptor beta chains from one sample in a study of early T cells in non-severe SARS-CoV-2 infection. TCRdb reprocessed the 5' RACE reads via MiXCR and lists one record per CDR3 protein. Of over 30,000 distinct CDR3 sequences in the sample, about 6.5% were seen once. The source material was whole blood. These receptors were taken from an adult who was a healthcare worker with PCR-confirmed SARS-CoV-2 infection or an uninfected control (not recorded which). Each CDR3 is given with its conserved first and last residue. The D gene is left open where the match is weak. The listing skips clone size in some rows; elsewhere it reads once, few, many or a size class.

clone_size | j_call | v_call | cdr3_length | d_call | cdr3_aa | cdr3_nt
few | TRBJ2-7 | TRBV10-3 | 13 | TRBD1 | CASGGTGGLEQYF | TGTGCCTCCGGCGGGACAGGGGGCCTCGAGCAGTACTTC
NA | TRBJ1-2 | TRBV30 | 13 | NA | CAWRPGAAYGYTF | TGTGCCTGGCGTCCGGGGGCCGCGTATGGCTACACCTTC
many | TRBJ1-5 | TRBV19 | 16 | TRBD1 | CASSAAGDRYNQPQHF | TGTGCCAGTAGCGCGGCGGGGGACAGGTACAATCAGCCCCAGCATTTT
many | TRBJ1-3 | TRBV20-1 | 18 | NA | CSARGSNREFDSGNTIYF | TGCAGTGCTAGAGGCTCAAATCGGGAGTTCGACTCTGGAAACACCATATATTTT
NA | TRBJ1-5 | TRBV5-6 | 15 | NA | CASSLGTYSNQPQHF | TGTGCCAGCAGCTTGGGGACTTATAGCAATCAGCCCCAGCATTTT
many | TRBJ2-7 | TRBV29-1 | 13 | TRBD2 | CSVTGLAGDEQYF | TGCAGCGTCACCGGACTAGCGGGGGACGAGCAGTACTTC
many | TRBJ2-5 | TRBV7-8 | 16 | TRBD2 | CASSPRGTRGQETQYF | TGTGCCAGCAGCCCAAGGGGGACTAGGGGGCAAGAGACCCAGTACTTC
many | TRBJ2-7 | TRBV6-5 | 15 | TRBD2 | CASSYGGGERYEQYF | TGTGCCAGCAGTTACGGCGGGGGGGAAAGATACGAGCAGTACTTC
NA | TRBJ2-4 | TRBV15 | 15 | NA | CATSREWLGKNIQYF | TGTGCCACCAGCAGAGAGTGGTTGGGCAAAAACATTCAGTACTTC
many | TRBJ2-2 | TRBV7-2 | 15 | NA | CASSPNGRNTGELFF | TGTGCCAGCAGTCCCAACGGCCGAAACACCGGGGAGCTGTTTTTT
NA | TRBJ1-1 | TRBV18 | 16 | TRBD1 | CASSRLLTGMDTEAFF | TGTGCCAGCTCACGACTACTGACAGGGATGGACACTGAAGCTTTCTTT
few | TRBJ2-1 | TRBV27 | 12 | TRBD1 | CASTRTGGEQFF | TGTGCCAGCACCCGGACAGGGGGCGAGCAGTTCTTC
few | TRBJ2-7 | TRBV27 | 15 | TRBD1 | CASSPRDRGPQEQYF | TGTGCCAGCAGTCCCCGGGACAGGGGTCCCCAAGAGCAGTACTTC
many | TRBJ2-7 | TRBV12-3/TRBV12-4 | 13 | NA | CASRADSSYEQYF | TGTGCCAGCAGAGCGGACAGCTCCTACGAGCAGTACTTC
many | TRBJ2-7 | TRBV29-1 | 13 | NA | CSVTTSSAYEQYF | TGCAGCGTCACGACTAGTAGTGCCTACGAGCAGTACTTC
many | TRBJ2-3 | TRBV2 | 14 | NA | CASRELYFTDTQYF | TGTGCCAGCCGGGAACTCTACTTCACAGATACGCAGTATTTT
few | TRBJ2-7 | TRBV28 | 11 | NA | CASSSWYEQYF | TGTGCCAGCAGTTCATGGTACGAGCAGTACTTC
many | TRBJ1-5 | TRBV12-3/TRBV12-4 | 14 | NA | CASSFQGEGQPQHF | TGTGCCAGCAGTTTTCAGGGTGAGGGTCAGCCCCAGCATTTT
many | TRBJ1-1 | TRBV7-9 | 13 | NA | CASSGHKNTEAFF | TGTGCCAGCAGCGGCCACAAGAACACTGAAGCTTTCTTT
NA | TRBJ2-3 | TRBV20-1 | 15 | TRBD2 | CSASERGDSTDTQYF | TGCAGTGCTAGCGAACGGGGGGACTCCACAGATACGCAGTATTTT
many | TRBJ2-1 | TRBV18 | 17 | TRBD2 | CASSPPAWSGDYNEQFF | TGTGCCAGCTCACCACCAGCTTGGAGCGGGGATTACAATGAGCAGTTCTTC
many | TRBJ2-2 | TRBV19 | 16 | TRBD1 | CASSSLRQGNTGELFF | TGTGCCAGTAGTTCTCTCAGACAGGGGAACACCGGGGAGCTGTTTTTT
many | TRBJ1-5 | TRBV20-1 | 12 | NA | CSATGYNQPQHF | TGCAGTGCTACAGGATACAATCAGCCCCAGCATTTT
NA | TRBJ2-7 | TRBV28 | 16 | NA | CASSPPLAGSSYEQYF | TGTGCCAGCAGTCCCCCTCTGGCAGGGTCCTCCTACGAGCAGTACTTC
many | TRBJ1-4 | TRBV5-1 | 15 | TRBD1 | CASSKGQTTNEKLFF | TGCGCCAGCAGCAAGGGACAGACAACTAATGAAAAACTGTTTTTT
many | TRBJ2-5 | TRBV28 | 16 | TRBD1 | CASSPDRGQNQETQYF | TGTGCCAGCAGTCCCGACAGGGGTCAAAACCAAGAGACCCAGTACTTC
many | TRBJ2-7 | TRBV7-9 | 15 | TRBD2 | CASSLFAGGPDEQYF | TGTGCCAGCAGCTTATTTGCGGGGGGGCCCGACGAGCAGTACTTC
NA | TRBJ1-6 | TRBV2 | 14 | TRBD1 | CASSVGTASSPLHF | TGTGCCAGCAGTGTAGGGACAGCCAGTTCACCCCTCCACTTT
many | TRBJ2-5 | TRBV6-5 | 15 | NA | CASSSLGPGGETQYF | TGTGCCAGCAGTTCTTTGGGCCCCGGAGGAGAGACCCAGTACTTC
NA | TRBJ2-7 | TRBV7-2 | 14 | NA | CASSLGLGSYEQYF | TGTGCCAGCAGCTTAGGGCTTGGCTCCTACGAGCAGTACTTC
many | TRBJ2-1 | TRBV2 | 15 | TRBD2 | CASSLSGGHYNEQFF | TGTGCCAGCAGCCTTAGCGGGGGGCACTACAATGAGCAGTTCTTC
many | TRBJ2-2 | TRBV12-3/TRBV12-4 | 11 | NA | CASSFRGELFF | TGTGCCAGCAGTTTTCGCGGGGAGCTGTTTTTT
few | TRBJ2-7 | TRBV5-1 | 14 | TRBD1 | CASSLPGQAIEQYF | TGCGCCAGCAGCTTACCGGGACAGGCGATCGAGCAGTACTTC
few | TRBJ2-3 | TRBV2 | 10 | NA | CASSAPVALF | TGTGCCAGCAGTGCCCCGGTAGCCCTTTTT
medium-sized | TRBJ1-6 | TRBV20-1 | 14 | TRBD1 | CSARLDRANSPLHF | TGCAGTGCTAGATTAGACAGGGCTAATTCACCCCTCCACTTT
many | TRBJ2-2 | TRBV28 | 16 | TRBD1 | CASRTQGQGLAGELFF | TGTGCCAGCCGTACACAGGGACAGGGACTTGCCGGGGAGCTGTTTTTT
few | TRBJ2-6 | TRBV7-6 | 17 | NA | CASSFSTRKSGANVLTF | TGTGCCAGCAGCTTTTCGACTAGGAAGTCTGGGGCCAACGTCCTGACTTTC
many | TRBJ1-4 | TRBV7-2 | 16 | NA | CASSPSGGTLNEKLFF | TGTGCCAGCAGCCCCAGTGGAGGGACCTTAAATGAAAAACTGTTTTTT
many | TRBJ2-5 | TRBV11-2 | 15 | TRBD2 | CASSSPSGGEETQYF | TGTGCCAGCAGCAGCCCTAGCGGGGGCGAGGAGACCCAGTACTTC
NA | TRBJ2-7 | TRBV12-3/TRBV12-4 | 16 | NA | CASSSLRDINSYEQYF | TGTGCCAGCAGCTCTCTCCGGGACATAAATTCTTACGAGCAGTACTTC
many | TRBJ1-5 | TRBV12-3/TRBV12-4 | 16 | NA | CASSRDLVLSNQPQHF | TGTGCCAGCAGTCGGGACTTGGTCCTTAGCAATCAGCCCCAGCATTTT
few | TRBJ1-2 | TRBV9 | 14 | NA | CASSLNPGADGYTF | TGTGCCAGCAGCCTCAATCCAGGGGCGGATGGCTACACCTTC
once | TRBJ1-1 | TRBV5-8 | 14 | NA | CASKGGYLNTEAFF | TGTGCCAGCAAAGGGGGATATTTGAACACTGAAGCTTTCTTT
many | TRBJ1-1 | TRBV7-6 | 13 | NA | CASTPLGPAGAFF | TGTGCCAGCACCCCCCTCGGGCCGGCGGGGGCTTTCTTT
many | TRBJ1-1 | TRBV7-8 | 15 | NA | CASSLVSSANTEAFF | TGTGCCAGCAGCTTAGTGTCCTCGGCGAACACTGAAGCTTTCTTT
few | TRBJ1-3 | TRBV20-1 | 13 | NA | CSASADFGNTIYF | TGCAGTGCTAGCGCAGATTTCGGAAACACCATATATTTT
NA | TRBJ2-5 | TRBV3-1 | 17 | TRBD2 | CASSQEVKRGVQETQYF | TGTGCCAGCAGCCAAGAGGTAAAGCGGGGGGTCCAAGAGACCCAGTACTTC
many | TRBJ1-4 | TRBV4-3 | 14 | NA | CASSQGTGRVELFF | TGCGCCAGCAGCCAAGGCACAGGGAGAGTGGAACTGTTTTTT
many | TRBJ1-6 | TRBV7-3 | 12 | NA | CASGNYNSPLHF | TGTGCGAGCGGGAACTATAATTCACCCCTCCACTTT
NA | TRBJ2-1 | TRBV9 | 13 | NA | CASSVALGGEQFF | TGTGCCAGCAGCGTAGCGCTGGGAGGTGAGCAGTTCTTC
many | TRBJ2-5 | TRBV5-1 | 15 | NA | CASSLTGQSQETQYF | TGCGCCAGCAGCCTAACCGGACAGTCTCAAGAGACCCAGTACTTC